The rows below give T cell receptor beta chains drawn from one sample of a study of Ad26.COV2.S vaccination and SARS-CoV-2 variants. Method: immunoSEQ multiplex PCR; TCRdb's copy keeps in-frame clones and lacks some. The table has hundreds of thousands of clones, 80% to 90% seen once. The sequencing here drew on peripheral blood, taken in a trial of Ad26.COV2.S vaccine versus placebo. These receptors were obtained from a person aged 18-60 years who received the Ad26.COV2.S COVID-19 vaccine or a placebo. Both conserved end residues are part of each CDR3. The D gene is left open where the match is weak. Size tells how often a clone was seen (once, few, many) or the class of an expanded clone, and some rows leave it out.

d_call,clone_size,j_call,v_call,cdr3_nt,cdr3_aa
.,.,TRBJ2-7,TRBV27,TGTGCCAGCAGTTCCGGTCCGAGGGAGCAGTACTTC,CASSSGPREQYF
.,.,TRBJ2-1,TRBV7-3,TGTGCCAGCAGCTTAGCGGGATCCAATGAGCAGTTCTTC,CASSLAGSNEQFF
.,few,TRBJ2-7,TRBV28,TGTGCCAGCAGTCCAAGAAGTGGCGTCTCCTGGGAGCAGTACTTC,CASSPRSGVSWEQYF
TRBD1,.,TRBJ1-2,TRBV3-1/TRBV3-2,TGTGCCAGCAGCCAGACACAGGGGGATTGGGGCTACACCTTC,CASSQTQGDWGYTF
TRBD2,few,TRBJ2-3,TRBV27,TGTGCCAGCAGTTTGCCAGGGCTAGCGGGCTTTACGCAGTATTTT,CASSLPGLAGFTQYF
.,.,TRBJ1-3,TRBV5-5,TGTGCCAGCAGTCCCGGACCGCACTCTGGAAACACCATATATTTT,CASSPGPHSGNTIYF
.,.,TRBJ2-5,TRBV27,TGTGCCAGCAATTATAGCCTGACGGAGACCCAGTACTTC,CASNYSLTETQYF
.,.,TRBJ2-1,TRBV4-1,TGCGCCAGCAGCCAAGAATGGCGAGCGGCCCTCTCCTACAATGAGCAGTTCTTC,CASSQEWRAALSYNEQFF
.,.,TRBJ1-1,TRBV7-2,TGTGCCAGCAGCTTAGGAGCCCTAGGGGGAATGAACACTGAAGCTTTCTTT,CASSLGALGGMNTEAFF
.,.,TRBJ2-7,TRBV9,TGTGCCAGCAGCCCCCAAGAGTCGCCAGAATACGAGCAGTACTTC,CASSPQESPEYEQYF
.,.,TRBJ2-5,TRBV11-2,TGTGCCAGCAGGGCCGTCCTCTACGAGGGGGAGACCCAGTACTTC,CASRAVLYEGETQYF
.,.,TRBJ2-5,TRBV11-2,TGTGCCAGCAGCTTAAACCGGGAAGAGACCCAGTACTTC,CASSLNREETQYF
.,.,TRBJ2-1,TRBV2,TGTGCCAGCAGTAAGGGACTTGCTACCTACAATGAGCAGTTCTTC,CASSKGLATYNEQFF
.,.,TRBJ2-5,TRBV3-1/TRBV3-2,TGTGCCAGCAGCCTCCGAAGTCCCCAAGAGACCCAGTACTTC,CASSLRSPQETQYF
.,.,TRBJ2-7,TRBV19,TGTGCCAGTCGGAAGGGCGGGCGTAACTACGAGCAGTACTTC,CASRKGGRNYEQYF
.,once,TRBJ1-2,TRBV9,TGTGCCAGCAGGAAGGGCCAGGATGGCTACACCTTC,CASRKGQDGYTF
.,.,TRBJ1-5,TRBV28,TGTGCCACTTGCGACAGGAAAAAAAGTCGGTGTCAGCCCCAGCATTTT,CATCDRKKSRCQPQHF
.,.,TRBJ1-2,TRBV12-3/TRBV12-4,TGTGCCAGCAGTTTAGTCGCTAACTATGGCTACACCTTC,CASSLVANYGYTF
.,.,TRBJ1-1,TRBV6-5,TGTGCCAGCAGTTCGCGGACAAGGGGGAACACTGAAGCTTTCTTT,CASSSRTRGNTEAFF
TRBD1,.,TRBJ1-1,TRBV4-2,TGTGCCAGCAGCCGTAACGACAGGGGCACTGAAGCTTTCTTT,CASSRNDRGTEAFF
TRBD2,.,TRBJ2-7,TRBV6-5,TGTGCCAGCAGTTACTCAGGCCTAGCGGGGGGCCACGAGCAGTACTTC,CASSYSGLAGGHEQYF
.,.,TRBJ1-1,TRBV3-1/TRBV3-2,TGTGCCAGCAGCCCCGGGCTAGGGACCTACACTGAAGCTTTCTTT,CASSPGLGTYTEAFF
TRBD2,.,TRBJ2-5,TRBV5-5,TGTGCCAGCAGCTTAGGCCCACCTAGGGAGGGAGAGACCCAGTACTTC,CASSLGPPREGETQYF
TRBD1,.,TRBJ1-4,TRBV5-1,TGCGCCAGCAGCTTGGATCCGGACAGGGCTAATGAAAAACTGTTTTTT,CASSLDPDRANEKLFF
TRBD1,.,TRBJ2-3,TRBV11-3,TGTGCCAGCAGCCCCGGGACAGGGGTCACAGATACGCAGTATTTT,CASSPGTGVTDTQYF
TRBD1,.,TRBJ1-6,TRBV10-3,TGTGCCATCAGTGAGTCGTGGACAGGGCTTGATTCACCCCTCCACTTT,CAISESWTGLDSPLHF
.,.,TRBJ1-3,TRBV19,TGTGCCAGTAGTATCGCGAGCTCTGGAAACACCATATATTTT,CASSIASSGNTIYF
.,once,TRBJ2-1,TRBV6-1,TGTGCCAGCAGTGAAGGGGCGGTGGGTTTTGAGCAGTTCTTC,CASSEGAVGFEQFF
.,.,TRBJ1-2,TRBV28,TGTGCCAGCAGACCCAACTATGGCTACACCTTC,CASRPNYGYTF
.,.,TRBJ1-1,TRBV9,TGTGCCAGCAGCGTAGCTTCCAGCACTGAAGCTTTCTTT,CASSVASSTEAFF
.,.,TRBJ2-1,TRBV9,TGTGCCAGCACCACAACTAGTGCGGCCTACAATGAGCAGTTCTTC,CASTTTSAAYNEQFF
.,.,TRBJ2-5,TRBV24-1,TGTGCCACCAGTGATTTTGGGCAGGGCTGGGAGACCCAGTACTTC,CATSDFGQGWETQYF
.,.,TRBJ1-3,TRBV5-4,TGTGCCAGCAGCTCTCAGGGATCTGGAAACACCATATATTTT,CASSSQGSGNTIYF
TRBD2,.,TRBJ2-3,TRBV6-2/TRBV6-3,TGTGCCAGCAGCTTACGGGGACTAGCGGCAAGCACAGATACGCAGTATTTT,CASSLRGLAASTDTQYF
TRBD1,.,TRBJ1-5,TRBV28,TGTGCCAGCAGGGGGGGGACAGTCAATCAGCCCCAGCATTTT,CASRGGTVNQPQHF
.,.,TRBJ2-1,TRBV15,TGTGCCACCAGCAGAGATCACGGGGGCTCCTACAATGAGCAGTTCTTC,CATSRDHGGSYNEQFF
TRBD1,.,TRBJ2-7,TRBV4-1,TGCGCCAGCAGCCTCCCGGACAGGGACGAGCAGTACTTC,CASSLPDRDEQYF
.,.,TRBJ2-3,TRBV11-2,TGTGCCAGCAGCGCCTTGAACTGGGACCGAGATACGCAGTATTTT,CASSALNWDRDTQYF
TRBD1,.,TRBJ2-1,TRBV18,TGTGCCAGCTCACCACTGTCCAGGGGGTCCGACAATGAGCAGTTCTTC,CASSPLSRGSDNEQFF
TRBD2,.,TRBJ2-1,TRBV7-3,TGTGCCAGCAGCTTAAGGCCTAGCGGGAGGGAGGACAATGAGCAGTTCTTC,CASSLRPSGREDNEQFF
.,.,TRBJ2-2,TRBV5-4,TGTGCCAGCAGCAAGGGACTCCAGAACACCGGGGAGCTGTTTTTT,CASSKGLQNTGELFF
TRBD1,once,TRBJ2-3,TRBV12-3/TRBV12-4,TGTGCCAGCAGACCGGGACAGGGGCCCCCTCCCAAATTT,CASRPGQGPPPKF
.,.,TRBJ2-3,TRBV27,TGTGCCAGCAGTGCGCGGGCGGGAAGGGATACGCAGTATTTT,CASSARAGRDTQYF
.,once,TRBJ2-3,TRBV19,TGTGCCAGCCGGGGCGACTCCACAGATACGCAGTATTTT,CASRGDSTDTQYF
.,.,TRBJ1-5,TRBV30,TGTGCCTGGGGAAAACAGGTGGATCAGCCCCAGCATTTT,CAWGKQVDQPQHF
TRBD1,.,TRBJ2-7,TRBV5-1,TGCGCCAGCAGCTTGGACGACCGGGACAGCTACGAGCAGTACTTC,CASSLDDRDSYEQYF
.,.,TRBJ1-2,TRBV28,TGTGCCAGCAGCTCTGGACAGAACTATGGCTACACCTTC,CASSSGQNYGYTF
TRBD2,.,TRBJ2-3,TRBV11-2,TGTGCCAGCAGCTTCTCTGCGGGGGGAAGCACAGATACGCAGTATTTT,CASSFSAGGSTDTQYF
.,.,TRBJ2-1,TRBV10-3,TGTGCCATCAGTGACCAAAATGAGCAGTTCTTC,CAISDQNEQFF
TRBD1,.,TRBJ2-3,TRBV28,TGTGCCAGCAGTTTAAGGACAGGCAGCACAGATACGCAGTATTTT,CASSLRTGSTDTQYF